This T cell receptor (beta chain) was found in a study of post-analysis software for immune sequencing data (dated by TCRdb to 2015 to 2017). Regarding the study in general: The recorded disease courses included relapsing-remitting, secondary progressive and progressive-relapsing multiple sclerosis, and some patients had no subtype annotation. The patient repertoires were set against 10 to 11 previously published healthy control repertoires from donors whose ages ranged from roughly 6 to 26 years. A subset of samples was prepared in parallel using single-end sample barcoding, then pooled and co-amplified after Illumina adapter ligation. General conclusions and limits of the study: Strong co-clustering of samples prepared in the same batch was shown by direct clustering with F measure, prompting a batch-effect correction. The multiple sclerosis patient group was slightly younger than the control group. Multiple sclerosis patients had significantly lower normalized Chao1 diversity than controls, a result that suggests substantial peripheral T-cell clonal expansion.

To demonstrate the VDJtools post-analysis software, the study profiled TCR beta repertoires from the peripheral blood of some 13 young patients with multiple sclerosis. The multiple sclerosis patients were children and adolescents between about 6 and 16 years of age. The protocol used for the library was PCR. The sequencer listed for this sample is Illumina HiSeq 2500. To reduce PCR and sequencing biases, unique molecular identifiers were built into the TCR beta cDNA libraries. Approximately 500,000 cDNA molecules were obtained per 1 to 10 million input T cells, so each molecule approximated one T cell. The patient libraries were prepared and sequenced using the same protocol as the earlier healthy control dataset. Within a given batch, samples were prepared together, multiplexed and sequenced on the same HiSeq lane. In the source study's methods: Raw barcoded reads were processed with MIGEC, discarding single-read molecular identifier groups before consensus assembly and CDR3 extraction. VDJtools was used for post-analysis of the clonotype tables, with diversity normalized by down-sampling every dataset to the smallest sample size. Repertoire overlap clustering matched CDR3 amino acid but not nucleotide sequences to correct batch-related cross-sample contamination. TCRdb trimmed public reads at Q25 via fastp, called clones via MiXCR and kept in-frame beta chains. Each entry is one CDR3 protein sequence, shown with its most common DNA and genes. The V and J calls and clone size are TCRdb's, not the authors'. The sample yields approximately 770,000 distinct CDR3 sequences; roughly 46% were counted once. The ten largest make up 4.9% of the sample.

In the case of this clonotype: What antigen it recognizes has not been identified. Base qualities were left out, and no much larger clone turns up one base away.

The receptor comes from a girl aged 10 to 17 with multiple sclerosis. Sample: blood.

The DNA reads as follows: TGCAGTGTTAGCCGGGCCTCAAATCAGCCCCAGCATTTT. Translated, this gives CSVSRASNQPQHF. Recombination linked TRBV20-1 to TRBJ1-5, with no D gene named confidently. The junction carries 14 bases between V and J, which are trimmed by 7 bases and 4 bases respectively. From cysteine to phenylalanine, the CDR3 is 13 amino acids long. Just CDR3 DNA is preserved here, 39 bases in frame from base 1. In the germline V gene (reference sequence), CDR1 corresponds to DFQATT and CDR2 to SNEGSKA.